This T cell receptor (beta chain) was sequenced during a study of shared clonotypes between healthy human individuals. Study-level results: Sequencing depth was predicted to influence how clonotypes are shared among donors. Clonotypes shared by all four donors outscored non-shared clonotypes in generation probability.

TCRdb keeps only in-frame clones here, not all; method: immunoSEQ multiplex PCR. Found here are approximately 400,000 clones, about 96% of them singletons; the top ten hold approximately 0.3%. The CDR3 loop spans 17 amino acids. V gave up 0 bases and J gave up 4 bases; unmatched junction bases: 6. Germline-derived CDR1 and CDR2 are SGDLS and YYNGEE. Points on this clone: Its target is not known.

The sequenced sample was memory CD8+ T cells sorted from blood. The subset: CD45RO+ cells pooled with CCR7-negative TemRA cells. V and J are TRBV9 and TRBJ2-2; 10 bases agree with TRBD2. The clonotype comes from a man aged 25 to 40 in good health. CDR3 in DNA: TGTGCCAGCAGCGTAGGACTAGCGGGCGGTTTCACCGGGGAGCTGTTTTTT. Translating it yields CASSVGLAGGFTGELFF.